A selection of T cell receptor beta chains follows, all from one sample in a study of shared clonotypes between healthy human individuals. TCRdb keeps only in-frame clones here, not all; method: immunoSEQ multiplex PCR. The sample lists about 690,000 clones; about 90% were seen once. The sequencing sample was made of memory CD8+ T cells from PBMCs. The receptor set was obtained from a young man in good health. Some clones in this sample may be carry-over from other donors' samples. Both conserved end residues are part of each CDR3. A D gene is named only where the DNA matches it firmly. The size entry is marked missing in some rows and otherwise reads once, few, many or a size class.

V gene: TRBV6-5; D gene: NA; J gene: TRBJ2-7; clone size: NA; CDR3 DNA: TGTGCCAGCAGTTACTCTTTTGGGGGCGAGCAGTACTTC; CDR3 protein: CASSYSFGGEQYF
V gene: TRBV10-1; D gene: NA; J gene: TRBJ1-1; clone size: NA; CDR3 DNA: TGCGCCAGCAGTGACCGGTGGAACACTGAAGCTTTCTTT; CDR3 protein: CASSDRWNTEAFF
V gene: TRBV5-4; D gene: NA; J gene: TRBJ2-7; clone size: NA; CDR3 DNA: TGTGCCAGCAGCCCGGGACACTCAACCTACGAGCAGTACTTC; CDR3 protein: CASSPGHSTYEQYF
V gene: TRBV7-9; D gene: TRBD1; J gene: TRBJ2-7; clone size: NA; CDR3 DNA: TGTGCCAGCAGCTTCCCCCGACAGGGAGAACCCTACGAGCAGTACTTC; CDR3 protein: CASSFPRQGEPYEQYF
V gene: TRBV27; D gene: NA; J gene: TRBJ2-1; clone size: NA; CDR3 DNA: TGTGCCAGCAGTGGGACTTCCGACAATGAGCAGTTCTTC; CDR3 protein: CASSGTSDNEQFF
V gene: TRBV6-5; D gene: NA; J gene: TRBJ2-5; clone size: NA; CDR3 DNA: TGTGCCAGCAGTTACTCGACGGTGAGGGGACGGGAGACCCAGTACTTC; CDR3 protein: CASSYSTVRGRETQYF
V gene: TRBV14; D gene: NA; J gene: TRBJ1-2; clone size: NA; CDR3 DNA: TGTGCCAGCAGCCCGCTGAAAAGGGTCGGGGGCTACACCTTC; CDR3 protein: CASSPLKRVGGYTF
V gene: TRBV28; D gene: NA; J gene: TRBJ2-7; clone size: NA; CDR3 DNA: TGTGCCAGCAGTTTAAACGTCCGGCAGGGGGGTCGCGAGCAGTACTTC; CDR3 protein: CASSLNVRQGGREQYF
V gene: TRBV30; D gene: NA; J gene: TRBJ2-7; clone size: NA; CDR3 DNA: TGTGCCTGGAGGGGGACGGGTTTGTGGGAGCAGTACTTC; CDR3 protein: CAWRGTGLWEQYF
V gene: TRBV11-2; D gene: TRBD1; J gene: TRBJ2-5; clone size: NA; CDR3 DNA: TGTGCCAGCAAAGACAGGGGTCGCCAAGAGACCCAGTACTTC; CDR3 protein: CASKDRGRQETQYF
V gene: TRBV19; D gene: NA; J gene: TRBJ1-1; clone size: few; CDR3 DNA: TGTGCCAGTAGTAGACCCCCCACTGAAGCTTTCTTT; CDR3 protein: CASSRPPTEAFF